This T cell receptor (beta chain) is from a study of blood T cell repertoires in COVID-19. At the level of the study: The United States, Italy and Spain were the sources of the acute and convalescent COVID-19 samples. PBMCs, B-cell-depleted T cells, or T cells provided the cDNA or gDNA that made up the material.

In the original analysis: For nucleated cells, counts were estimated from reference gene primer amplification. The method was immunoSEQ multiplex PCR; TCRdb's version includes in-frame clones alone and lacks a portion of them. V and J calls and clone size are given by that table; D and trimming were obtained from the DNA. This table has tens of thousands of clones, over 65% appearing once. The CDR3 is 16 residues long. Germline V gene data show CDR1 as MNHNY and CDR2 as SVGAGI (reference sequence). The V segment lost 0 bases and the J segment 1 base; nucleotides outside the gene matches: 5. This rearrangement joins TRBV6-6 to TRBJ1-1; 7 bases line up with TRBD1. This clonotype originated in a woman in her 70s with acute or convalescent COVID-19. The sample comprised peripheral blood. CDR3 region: CASSYSRGRTNTEAFF. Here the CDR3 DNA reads TGTGCCAGCAGTTACTCGAGGGGGCGGACGAACACTGAAGCTTTCTTT.